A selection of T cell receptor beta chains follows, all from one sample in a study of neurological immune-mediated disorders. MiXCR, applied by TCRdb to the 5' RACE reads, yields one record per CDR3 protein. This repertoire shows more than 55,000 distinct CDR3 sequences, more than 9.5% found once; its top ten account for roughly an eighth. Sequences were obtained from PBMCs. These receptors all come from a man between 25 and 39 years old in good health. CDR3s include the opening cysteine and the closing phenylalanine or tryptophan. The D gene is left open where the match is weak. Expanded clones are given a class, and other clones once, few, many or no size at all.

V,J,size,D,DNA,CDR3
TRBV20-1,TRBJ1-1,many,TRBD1,TGCAGTGCTAGAGGGTTACAGGGGGCTCTGAACACTGAAGCTTTCTTT,CSARGLQGALNTEAFF
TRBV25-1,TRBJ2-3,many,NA,TGTGCCAGCAGTGAAAGCAGGGGTGGCACAGATACGCAGTATTTT,CASSESRGGTDTQYF
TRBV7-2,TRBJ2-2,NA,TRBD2,TGTGCCAGCAGCTTAGGGGCAGAGACTAGCGGGAGAGTCCGTCGCGGGGAGCTGTTTTTT,CASSLGAETSGRVRRGELFF
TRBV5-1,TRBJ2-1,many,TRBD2,TGCGCCAGCAGCGGCAAAGGGACTAGCGGGAGGAGGTTGAAGAATGAGCAGTTCTTC,CASSGKGTSGRRLKNEQFF
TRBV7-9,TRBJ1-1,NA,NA,TGTGCCAGCAGCCACCTTGATACCAGGGGTGAAGCTTTCTTT,CASSHLDTRGEAFF
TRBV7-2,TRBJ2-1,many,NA,TGTGCCAGCAGCTTCCCCACCCCGGCTGGTGAGCAGTTCTTC,CASSFPTPAGEQFF
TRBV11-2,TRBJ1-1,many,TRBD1,TGTGCCAGCAGCACCATGAGGGGGCCGAACACTGAAGCTTTCTTT,CASSTMRGPNTEAFF
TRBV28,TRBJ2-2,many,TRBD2,TGTGCCAGCAGTTCCGGGACTAGCGGGAGGATGACCGGGGAGCTGTTTTTT,CASSSGTSGRMTGELFF
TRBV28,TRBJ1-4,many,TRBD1,TGTGCCAGCAGCACCGGGACAGGGGTCGAAAAACTGTTTTTT,CASSTGTGVEKLFF
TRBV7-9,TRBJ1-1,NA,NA,TGTGCCAGCAGCCCTCCCCATGCGGAAGGGGGGAACACTGAAGCTTTCTTT,CASSPPHAEGGNTEAFF
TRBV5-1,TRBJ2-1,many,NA,TGCGCCAGCAGCAGCAGCTACAGTTCCTACAATGAGCAGTTCTTC,CASSSSYSSYNEQFF
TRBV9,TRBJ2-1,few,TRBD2,TGTGCCAGCAGCGCAGACGTAGATAGCGGGAGGGCCTTGAATGAGCAGTTCTTC,CASSADVDSGRALNEQFF
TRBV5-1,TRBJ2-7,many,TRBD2,TGCGCCAGCAGCCGGGCGGGAGCGAGGGACGAGCAGTACTTC,CASSRAGARDEQYF
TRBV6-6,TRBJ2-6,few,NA,TGTGCCGTACATGGCTCTGGGGCCAACGTCCTGACTTTC,CAVHGSGANVLTF
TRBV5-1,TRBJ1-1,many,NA,TGCGCCAGCAGCCCCTCCGCTGGTGGGGACACTGAAGCTTTCTTT,CASSPSAGGDTEAFF
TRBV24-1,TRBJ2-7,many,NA,TGTGCCACCAGTGAGCCGGGCGAGGGGACCTACGAGCAGTACTTC,CATSEPGEGTYEQYF
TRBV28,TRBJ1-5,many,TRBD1,TGTGCCAGCAGTTTACTAACAGGGGCCCAAAATCAGCCCCAGCATTTT,CASSLLTGAQNQPQHF
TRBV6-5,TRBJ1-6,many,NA,TGTGCCAGCAGTCGGGGTTCCGGGGGAGGAAATTCACCCCTCCACTTT,CASSRGSGGGNSPLHF
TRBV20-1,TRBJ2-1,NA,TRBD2,TGCAGTGCTAGAGATTGGACTAGCGGATCATACTACAATGAGCAGTTCTTC,CSARDWTSGSYYNEQFF
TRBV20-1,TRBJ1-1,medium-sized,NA,TGCAGTGCTGACAGTCTCACTGAAGCTTTCTTT,CSADSLTEAFF
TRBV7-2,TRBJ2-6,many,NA,TGTGCCAGCAGCTTGGGTCAGGGAAGACCTGGGGCCAACGTCCTGACTTTC,CASSLGQGRPGANVLTF
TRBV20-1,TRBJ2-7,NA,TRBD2,TGCAGTGCTAGAGATGGTCGTCTAGCGGGAGGTTACGAGCAGTACTTC,CSARDGRLAGGYEQYF